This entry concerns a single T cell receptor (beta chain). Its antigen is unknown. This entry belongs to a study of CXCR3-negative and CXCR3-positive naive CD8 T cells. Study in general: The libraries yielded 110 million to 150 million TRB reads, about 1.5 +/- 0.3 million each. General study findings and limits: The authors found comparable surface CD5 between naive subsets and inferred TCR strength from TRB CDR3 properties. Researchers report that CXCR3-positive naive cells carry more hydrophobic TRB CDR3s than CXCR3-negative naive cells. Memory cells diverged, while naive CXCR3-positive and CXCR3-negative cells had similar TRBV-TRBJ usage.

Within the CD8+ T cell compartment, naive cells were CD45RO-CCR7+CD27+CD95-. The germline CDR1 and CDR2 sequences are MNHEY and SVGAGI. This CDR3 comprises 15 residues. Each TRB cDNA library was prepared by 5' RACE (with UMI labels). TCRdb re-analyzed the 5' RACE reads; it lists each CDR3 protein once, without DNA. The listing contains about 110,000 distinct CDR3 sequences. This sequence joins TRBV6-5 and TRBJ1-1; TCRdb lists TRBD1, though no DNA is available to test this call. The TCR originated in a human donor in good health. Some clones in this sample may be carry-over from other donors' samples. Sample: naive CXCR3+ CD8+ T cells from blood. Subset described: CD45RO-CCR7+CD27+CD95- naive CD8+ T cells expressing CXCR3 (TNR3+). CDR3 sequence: CASRSDSGSLAEPFF.